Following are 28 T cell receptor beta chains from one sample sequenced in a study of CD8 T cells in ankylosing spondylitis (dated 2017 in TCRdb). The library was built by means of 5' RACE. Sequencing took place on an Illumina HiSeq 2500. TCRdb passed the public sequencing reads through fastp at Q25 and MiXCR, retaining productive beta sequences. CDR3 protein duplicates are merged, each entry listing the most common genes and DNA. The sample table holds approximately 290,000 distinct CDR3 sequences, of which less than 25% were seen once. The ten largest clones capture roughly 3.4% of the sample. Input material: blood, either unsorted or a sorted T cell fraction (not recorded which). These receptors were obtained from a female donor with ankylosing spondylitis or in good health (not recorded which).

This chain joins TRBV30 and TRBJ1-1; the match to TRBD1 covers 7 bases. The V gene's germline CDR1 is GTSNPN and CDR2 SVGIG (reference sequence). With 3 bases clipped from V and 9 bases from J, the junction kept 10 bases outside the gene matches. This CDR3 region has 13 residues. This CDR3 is CAWRTGRPSKAFF. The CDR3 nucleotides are TGTGCCTGGAGGACAGGGAGGCCCTCAAAAGCTTTCTTT.

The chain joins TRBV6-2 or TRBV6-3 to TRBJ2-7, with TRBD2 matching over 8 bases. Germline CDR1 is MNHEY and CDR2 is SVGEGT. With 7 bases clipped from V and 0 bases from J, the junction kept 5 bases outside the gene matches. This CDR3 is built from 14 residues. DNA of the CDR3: TGTGCCAGCACAAAAAGCGGGAGCTCCTACGAGCAGTACTTC. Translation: CASTKSGSSYEQYF.

The CDR3 here is CASGSRGGASYEQYF. Written as DNA, the CDR3 is TGTGCCAGCGGATCCAGGGGGGGAGCTTCCTACGAGCAGTACTTC. The chain carries TRBV28 and TRBJ2-7; D may match TRBD1 or TRBD2 (7 bases each). Germline loops: CDR1 MDHEN, CDR2 SYDVKM. V dropped 8 bases and J dropped 1 base, with 18 bases sitting between them. This CDR3 has 15 residues.

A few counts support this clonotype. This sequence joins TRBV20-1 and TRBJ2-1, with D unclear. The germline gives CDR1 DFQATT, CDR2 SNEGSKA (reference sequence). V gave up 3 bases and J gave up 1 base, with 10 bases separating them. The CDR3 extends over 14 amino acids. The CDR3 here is CSASNGGSYNEQFF. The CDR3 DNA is TGCAGTGCTAGCAATGGCGGTTCCTACAATGAGCAGTTCTTC.

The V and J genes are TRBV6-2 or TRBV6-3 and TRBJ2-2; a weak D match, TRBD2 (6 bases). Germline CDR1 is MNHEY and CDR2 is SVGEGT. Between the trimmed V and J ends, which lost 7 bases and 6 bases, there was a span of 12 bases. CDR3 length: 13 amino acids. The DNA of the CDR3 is TGTGCCAGCAATAGGGGACTCCCCGGGGAGCTGTTTTTT. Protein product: CASNRGLPGELFF.

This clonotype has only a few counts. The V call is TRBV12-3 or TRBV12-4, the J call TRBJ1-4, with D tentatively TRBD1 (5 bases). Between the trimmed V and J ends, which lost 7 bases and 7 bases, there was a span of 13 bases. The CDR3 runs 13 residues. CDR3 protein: CASTLGHLEKLFF. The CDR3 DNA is TGTGCCAGCACCTTGGGGCACCTTGAAAAACTGTTTTTT.

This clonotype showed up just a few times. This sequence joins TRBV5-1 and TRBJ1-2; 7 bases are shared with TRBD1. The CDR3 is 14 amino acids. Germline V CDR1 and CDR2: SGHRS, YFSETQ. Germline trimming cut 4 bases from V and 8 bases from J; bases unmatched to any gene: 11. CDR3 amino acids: CASSRPDREGGYTF. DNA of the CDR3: TGCGCCAGCAGCCGCCCTGACAGGGAAGGCGGCTACACCTTC.

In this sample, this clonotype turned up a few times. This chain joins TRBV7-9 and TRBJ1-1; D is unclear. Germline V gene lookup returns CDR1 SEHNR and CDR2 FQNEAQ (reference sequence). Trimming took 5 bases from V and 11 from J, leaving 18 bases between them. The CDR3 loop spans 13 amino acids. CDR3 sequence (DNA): TGTGCCAGCAGCCCCCGGGGTGGAGAAGGTGCTTTCTTT. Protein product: CASSPRGGEGAFF.

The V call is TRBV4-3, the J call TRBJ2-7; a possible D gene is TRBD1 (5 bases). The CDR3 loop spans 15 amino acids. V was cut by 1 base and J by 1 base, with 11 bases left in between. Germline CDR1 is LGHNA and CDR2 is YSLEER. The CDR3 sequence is CASSQVTAPSYEQYF. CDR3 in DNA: TGCGCCAGCAGCCAAGTGACAGCCCCTTCCTACGAGCAGTACTTC.

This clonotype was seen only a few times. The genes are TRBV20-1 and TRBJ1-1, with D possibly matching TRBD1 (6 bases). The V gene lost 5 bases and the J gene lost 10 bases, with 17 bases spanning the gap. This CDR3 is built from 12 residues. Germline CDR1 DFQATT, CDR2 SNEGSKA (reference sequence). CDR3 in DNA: TGCAGTGCTCCAGGGGAACGGGCCGCAGCTTTCTTT. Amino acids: CSAPGERAAAFF.

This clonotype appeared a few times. The CDR3 reads CASSPVAGSYNEQFF. The DNA for the CDR3 is TGTGCCAGCTCACCAGTAGCGGGCTCCTACAATGAGCAGTTCTTC. The rearrangement uses TRBV18 and TRBJ2-1; 7 nucleotides line up with TRBD2. The germline gives CDR1 KGHSH, CDR2 LQKENI. This CDR3 is 15 amino acids long. V lost 2 bases to trimming and J lost 0 bases; unmatched junction nucleotides: 1.

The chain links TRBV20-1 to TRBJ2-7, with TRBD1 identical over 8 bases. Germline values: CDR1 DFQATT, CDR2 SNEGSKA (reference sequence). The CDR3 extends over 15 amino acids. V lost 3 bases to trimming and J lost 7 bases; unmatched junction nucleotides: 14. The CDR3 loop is CSASLFRGPEREQYF. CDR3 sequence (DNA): TGCAGTGCTAGCCTCTTCAGGGGGCCGGAGAGAGAGCAGTACTTC.

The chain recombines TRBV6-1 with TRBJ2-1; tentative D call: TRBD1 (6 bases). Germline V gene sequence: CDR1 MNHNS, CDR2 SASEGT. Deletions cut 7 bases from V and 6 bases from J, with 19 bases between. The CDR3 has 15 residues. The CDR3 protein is CASTRGEKGGNEQFF. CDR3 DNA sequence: TGTGCCAGCACCAGGGGAGAGAAAGGGGGCAATGAGCAGTTCTTC.

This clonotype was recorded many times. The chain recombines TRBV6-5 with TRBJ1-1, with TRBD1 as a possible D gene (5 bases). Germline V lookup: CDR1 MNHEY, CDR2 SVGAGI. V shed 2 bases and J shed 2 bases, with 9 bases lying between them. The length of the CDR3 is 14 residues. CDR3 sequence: CASSYDSPNTEAFF. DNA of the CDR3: TGTGCCAGCAGTTACGACAGTCCTAACACTGAAGCTTTCTTT.

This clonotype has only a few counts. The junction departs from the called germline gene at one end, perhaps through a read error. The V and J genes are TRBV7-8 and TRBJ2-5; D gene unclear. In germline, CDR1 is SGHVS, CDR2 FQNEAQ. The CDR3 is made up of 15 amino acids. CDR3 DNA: TGTGCCAGCAGCTTAGCGAGTCTATCCCAAGAGACTCAGTACTTC. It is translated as CASSLASLSQETQYF.

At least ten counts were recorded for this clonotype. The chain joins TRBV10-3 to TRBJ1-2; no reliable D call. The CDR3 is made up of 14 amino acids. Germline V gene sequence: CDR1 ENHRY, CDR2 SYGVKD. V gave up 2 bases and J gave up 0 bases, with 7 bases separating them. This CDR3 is CAISEDGTNYGYTF. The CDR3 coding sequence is TGTGCCATCAGTGAGGACGGTACTAACTATGGCTACACCTTC.

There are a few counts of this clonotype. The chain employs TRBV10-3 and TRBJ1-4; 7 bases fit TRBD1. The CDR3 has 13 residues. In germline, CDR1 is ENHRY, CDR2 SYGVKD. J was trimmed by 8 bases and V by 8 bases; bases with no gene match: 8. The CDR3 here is CAIGQAPEEKLFF. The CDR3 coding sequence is TGTGCCATCGGACAGGCCCCCGAGGAAAAACTGTTTTTT.

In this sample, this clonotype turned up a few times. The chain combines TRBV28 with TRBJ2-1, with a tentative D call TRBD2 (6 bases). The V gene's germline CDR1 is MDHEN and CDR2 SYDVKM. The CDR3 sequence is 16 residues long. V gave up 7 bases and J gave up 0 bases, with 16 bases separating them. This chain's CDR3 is CASTGDSASSYNEQFF. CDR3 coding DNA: TGTGCCAGCACCGGGGACTCGGCAAGCTCCTACAATGAGCAGTTCTTC.

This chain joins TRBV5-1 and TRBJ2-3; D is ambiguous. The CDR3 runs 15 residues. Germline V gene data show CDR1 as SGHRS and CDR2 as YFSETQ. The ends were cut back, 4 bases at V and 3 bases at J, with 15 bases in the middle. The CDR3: CASSPSERFTDTQYF. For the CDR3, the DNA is TGCGCCAGCAGCCCTAGTGAGAGGTTTACAGATACGCAGTATTTT.

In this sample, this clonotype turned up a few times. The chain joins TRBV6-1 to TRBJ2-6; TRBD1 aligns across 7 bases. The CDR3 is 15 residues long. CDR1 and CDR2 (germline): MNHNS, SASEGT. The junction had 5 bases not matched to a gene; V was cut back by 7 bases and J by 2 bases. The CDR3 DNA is TGTGCCAGCACCTCCAGGGGGACTGGGGCCAACGTCCTGACTTTC. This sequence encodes CASTSRGTGANVLTF.

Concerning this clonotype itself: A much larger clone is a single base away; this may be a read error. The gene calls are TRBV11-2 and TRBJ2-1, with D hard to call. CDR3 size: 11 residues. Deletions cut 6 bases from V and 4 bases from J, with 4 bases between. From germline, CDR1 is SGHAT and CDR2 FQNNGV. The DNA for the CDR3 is TGTGCCAGCAGACAGTACAATGAGCAGTTCTTC. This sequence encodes CASRQYNEQFF.

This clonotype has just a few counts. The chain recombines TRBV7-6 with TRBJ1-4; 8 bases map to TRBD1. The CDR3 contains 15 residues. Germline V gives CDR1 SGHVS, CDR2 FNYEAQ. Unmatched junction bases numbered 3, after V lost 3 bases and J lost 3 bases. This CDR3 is CASSFDRGPNEKLFF. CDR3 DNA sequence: TGTGCCAGCAGCTTCGACAGGGGCCCTAATGAAAAACTGTTTTTT.

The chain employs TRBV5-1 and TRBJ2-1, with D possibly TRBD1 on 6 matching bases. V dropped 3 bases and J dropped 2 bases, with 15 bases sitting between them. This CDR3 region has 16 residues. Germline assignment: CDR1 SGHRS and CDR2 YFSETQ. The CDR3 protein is CASSSGAIRTYNEQFF. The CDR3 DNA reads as TGCGCCAGCAGCTCAGGGGCCATAAGGACCTACAATGAGCAGTTCTTC.

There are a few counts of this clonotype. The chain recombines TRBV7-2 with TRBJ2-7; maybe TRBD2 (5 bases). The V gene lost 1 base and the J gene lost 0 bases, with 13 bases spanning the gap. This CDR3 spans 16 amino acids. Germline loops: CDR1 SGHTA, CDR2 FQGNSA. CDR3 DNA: TGTGCCAGCAGCTTAGATGGAGCGGCCAGCTCCTACGAGCAGTACTTC. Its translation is CASSLDGAASSYEQYF.

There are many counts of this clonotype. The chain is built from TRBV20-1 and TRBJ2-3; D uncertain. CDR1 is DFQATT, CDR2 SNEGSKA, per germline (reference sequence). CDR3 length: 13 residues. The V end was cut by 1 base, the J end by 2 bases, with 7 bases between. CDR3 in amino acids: CSARGQDTDTQYF. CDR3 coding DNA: TGCAGTGCTAGAGGTCAGGACACAGATACGCAGTATTTT.

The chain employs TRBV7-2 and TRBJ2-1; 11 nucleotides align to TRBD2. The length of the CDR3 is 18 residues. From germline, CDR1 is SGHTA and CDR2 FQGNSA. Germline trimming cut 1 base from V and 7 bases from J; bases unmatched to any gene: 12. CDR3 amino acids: CASSLGLPSSGGLNEQFF. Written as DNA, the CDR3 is TGTGCCAGCAGCTTAGGGCTTCCGTCTAGCGGGGGGTTAAATGAGCAGTTCTTC.

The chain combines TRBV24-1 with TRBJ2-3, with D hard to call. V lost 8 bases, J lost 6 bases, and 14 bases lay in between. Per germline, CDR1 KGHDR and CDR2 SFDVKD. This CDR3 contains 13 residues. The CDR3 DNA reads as TGTGCCACCATCGAGAGTATTGCTGATACGCAGTATTTT. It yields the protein CATIESIADTQYF.

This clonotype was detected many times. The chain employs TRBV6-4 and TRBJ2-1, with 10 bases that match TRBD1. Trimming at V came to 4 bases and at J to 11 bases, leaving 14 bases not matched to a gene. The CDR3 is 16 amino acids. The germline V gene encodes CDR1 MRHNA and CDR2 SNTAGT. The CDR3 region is CASSASTGGSGAKQFF. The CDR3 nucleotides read TGTGCCAGCAGTGCCTCGACAGGGGGCTCTGGGGCAAAGCAGTTCTTC.